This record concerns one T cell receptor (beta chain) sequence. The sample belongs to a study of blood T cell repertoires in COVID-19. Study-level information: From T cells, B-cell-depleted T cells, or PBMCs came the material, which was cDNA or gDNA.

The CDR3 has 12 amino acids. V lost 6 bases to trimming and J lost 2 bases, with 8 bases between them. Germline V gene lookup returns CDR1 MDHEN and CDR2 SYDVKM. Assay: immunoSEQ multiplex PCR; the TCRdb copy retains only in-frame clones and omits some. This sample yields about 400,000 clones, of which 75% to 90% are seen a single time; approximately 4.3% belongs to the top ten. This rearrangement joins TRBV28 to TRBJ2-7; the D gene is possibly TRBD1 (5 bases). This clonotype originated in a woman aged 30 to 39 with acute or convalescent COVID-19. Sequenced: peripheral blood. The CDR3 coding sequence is TGTGCCAGCAGACAGGCAGCCTACGAGCAGTACTTC. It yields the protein CASRQAAYEQYF.